The sequence of this T cell receptor (beta chain) was determined in a study of spatial heterogeneity in lung cancer. Overall study context: Alpha-chain sequences were consistently detected less often than beta-chain sequences. Unique TCR and UMI combinations averaged more than ten appearances each in raw reads.

The table lists this clonotype with many counts. The germline CDR1 and CDR2 sequences are LGHNA and YNFKEQ. Losses at the gene ends were 0 bases for V and 0 bases for J; bases not matched to a gene: 14. CDR3 size: 19 residues. All TCR cDNA molecules were individually tagged with a unique molecular identifier. From the 5' RACE reads, TCRdb called clonotypes with MiXCR, one entry per CDR3 protein. This table holds roughly 75,000 distinct CDR3 sequences, about 14% found once. Time point in this sample: sample taken at primary tumor resection. Tumor, nontumor lung or frozen PBMC supplied whole RNA that was sequenced unsorted. Donors were under 90 untreated early-stage non-small cell lung cancer patients.

The source is a male donor with early-stage non-small cell lung cancer. Material: PBMCs, obtained at surgery. V usage is TRBV4-2 and J usage is TRBJ2-7, with 7 bases matching TRBD2. This chain's CDR3 is CASSQDWGGSSTPSYEQYF. In DNA form, the CDR3 reads TGTGCCAGCAGCCAAGATTGGGGGGGGAGTTCAACCCCCTCCTACGAGCAGTACTTC.